This TCR beta chain appears in the sequencing data of a study of blood T cell repertoires in COVID-19. V lost 0 bases and J lost 0, with 5 bases in between. This CDR3 is 15 amino acids long. Germline CDR1 is LGHNA and CDR2 is YSLEER. Original processing methods: Reference gene primer amplification gave estimated nucleated cell counts. Here immunoSEQ multiplex PCR was the method, and the copy in TCRdb shows in-frame clones only, minus some. The DNA was the basis for D and trimming; V, J and clone size are from that table. The sample lists under 75,000 clones; roughly 87% were seen once. This receptor was obtained from a man over 45 with active COVID-19. The chain combines TRBV4-3 with TRBJ1-4; D is unclear. The sample taken for sequencing was peripheral blood. CDR3 amino acids: CASSQEGATNEKLFF. The CDR3 coding sequence is TGCGCCAGCAGCCAAGAGGGAGCAACTAATGAAAAACTGTTTTTT.